This T cell receptor (beta chain) emerged from a study of T cell responses to AZD1222 COVID-19 vaccine. V lost 5 bases, J lost 1 base, and 17 bases lay in between. This CDR3 region has 17 residues. Germline CDR1 reads PRHDT; CDR2 reads FYEKMQ (reference sequence). Measured with immunoSEQ multiplex PCR; TCRdb has only the in-frame clones, and not every one. The data hold about 120,000 clones, with about 86% observed a single time. The sample here was peripheral blood, taken on day 0 of AZD1222 vaccination. The clonotype comes from an adult in good health. V and J are TRBV13 and TRBJ2-2; D uncertain. The CDR3 here is CASSPQKDSQNTGELFF. The CDR3 DNA reads TGTGCCAGCAGCCCACAAAAAGATTCCCAGAACACCGGGGAGCTGTTTTTT.